These 27 T cell receptor beta chains share one sample of origin, sequenced in a study of patients and donors after allogeneic stem cell transplantation. TCRdb processed the RT-PCR reads anew with MiXCR; each CDR3 protein has one entry. The sample carries hundreds of thousands of distinct CDR3 sequences, 16% recorded once. Sequences were obtained from blood, either unsorted or a sorted T cell fraction (not recorded which). The receptors were sampled from a human donor who was either an allogeneic HSCT recipient or a stem cell or donor lymphocyte infusion donor (not recorded which). It is not recorded whose cells these are; they may come from a transplant donor.

The CDR3 DNA follows: TGTGCCAGCAGTTTAGCGGGGGCTTGGGCCAACGTCCTGACTTTC. Residues: CASSLAGAWANVLTF. The genes are TRBV12-3 or TRBV12-4 and TRBJ2-6; D is perhaps TRBD1 (6 bases). CDR3 length: 15 amino acids. Trimming removed 0 bases at V and 5 bases at J, with 8 bases between.

V is TRBV6-1 and J is TRBJ2-7; 9 nucleotides match TRBD1. The CDR3 loop spans 16 amino acids. Trimming cost V 5 bases and J 1 base; bases outside gene matches: 9. Germline CDR1 and CDR2: MNHNS and SASEGT. The DNA for the CDR3 is TGTGCCAGCAGTCATACAGGGGGCAAGCGGTCCTACGAGCAGTACTTC. This translates into CASSHTGGKRSYEQYF.

J is TRBJ2-7 and V is TRBV18, with D hard to call. Deletions cut 0 bases from V and 8 bases from J, with 14 bases between. In germline, CDR1 is KGHSH, CDR2 LQKENI. The CDR3 has 14 amino acids. The CDR3 DNA reads as TGTGCCAGCTCACCACCACGGACCTACCTGCAGCAGTACTTC. Translation: CASSPPRTYLQQYF.

This rearrangement joins TRBV3-1 to TRBJ2-7; D might be TRBD1 (5 bases). CDR3 length equals 14 residues. Deletions cut 6 bases from V and 2 bases from J, with 14 bases between. Germline CDR1 and CDR2: LGHDT and YNNKEL (reference sequence). This CDR3 reads CASSSRQRTYEQYF. In DNA, the CDR3 is TGTGCCAGCAGTTCAAGACAGAGAACCTACGAGCAGTACTTC.

This clonotype was seen repeatedly, ten times or more. The V and J genes are TRBV5-1 and TRBJ1-1, with 9 positions matching TRBD1. CDR3 length: 16 residues. Trimming removed 9 bases from V and 2 bases from J; junction bases left unmatched: 14. Germline CDR1 is SGHRS and CDR2 is YFSETQ. The DNA of the CDR3 is TGCGCCACCTCTCTCATGCACAGGGGGCTCAACACTGAAGCTTTCTTT. This translates into CATSLMHRGLNTEAFF.

This clonotype was observed a handful of times. This sequence joins TRBV12-3 or TRBV12-4 and TRBJ1-1, with 9 bases lining up with TRBD1. This CDR3 has 14 amino acids. Trimming removed 7 bases from V and 5 bases from J; junction bases left unmatched: 8. CDR3 coding DNA: TGTGCCAGCACCGTACAGGGGGCGCGTACTGAAGCTTTCTTT. As protein: CASTVQGARTEAFF.

The rearrangement links TRBV28 to TRBJ2-1, with 7 bases fitting TRBD2. The germline gives CDR1 MDHEN, CDR2 SYDVKM. The J segment lost 7 bases and the V segment lost 5 bases, leaving 11 bases of the junction unmatched. This CDR3 spans 15 amino acids. DNA for the CDR3: TGTGCCAGCAGTCCCTCGGGACTAAACGAAAATGAGCAGTTCTTC. Protein: CASSPSGLNENEQFF. The entire variable domain, with the rest obtained from reference TRBV28 and TRBJ2-1, is as follows: DVKVTQSSRYLVKRTGEKVFLECVQDMDHENMFWYRQDPGLGLRLIYFSYDVKMKEKGDIPEGYSVSREKKERFSLILESASTNQTSMYLCASSPSGLNENEQFFGPGTRLTVL.

This chain connects TRBV7-9 to TRBJ1-2; TRBD1 agrees at 7 bases. The CDR3 has 15 residues. V lost 4 bases and J lost 5; bases outside the gene matches: 10. Germline CDR1 is SEHNR and CDR2 is FQNEAQ (reference sequence). The CDR3 protein is CASSSQGDSPYGYTF. The CDR3 nucleotides are TGTGCCAGCAGCTCGCAGGGGGATTCCCCGTATGGCTACACCTTC. Drawing the rest from reference TRBV7-9 and TRBJ1-2, the complete variable domain is DTGVSQNPRHKITKRGQNVTFRCDPISEHNRLYWYRQTLGQGPEFLTYFQNEAQLEKSRLLSDRFSAERPKGSFSTLEIQRTEQGDSAMYLCASSSQGDSPYGYTFGSGTRLTVV.

The gene calls are TRBV5-1 and TRBJ1-1, with TRBD1 identical over 7 bases. The germline gives CDR1 SGHRS, CDR2 YFSETQ. After removal of 9 bases from V and 5 bases from J, the junction contained 10 bases not matched to a gene. This CDR3 is 13 amino acids long. The CDR3 here is CATREQGTTEAFF. The CDR3 DNA reads as TGCGCCACCCGAGAACAGGGGACGACTGAAGCTTTCTTT. The full variable domain, completed using reference TRBV5-1 and TRBJ1-1, is KAGVTQTPRYLIKTRGQQVTLSCSPISGHRSVSWYQQTPGQGLQFLFEYFSETQRNKGNFPGRFSGRQFSNSRSEMNVSTLELGDSALYLCATREQGTTEAFFGQGTRLTVV.

Only a few counts were recorded for this clonotype. This chain joins TRBV11-2 and TRBJ2-6, with D maybe TRBD1 (5 bases). The V gene's germline CDR1 is SGHAT and CDR2 FQNNGV. The V end was cut by 4 bases, the J end by 2 bases, with 12 bases between. The CDR3 is 16 amino acids. The CDR3 sequence: CASSSSWGAGANVLTF. In nucleotides, the CDR3 is TGTGCCAGCAGCTCTTCTTGGGGCGCTGGGGCCAACGTCCTGACTTTC.

This clonotype was detected a few times. The chain combines TRBV2 with TRBJ2-1, with TRBD2 identical over 15 bases. The J segment lost 7 bases and the V segment lost 4 bases, leaving 2 bases of the junction unmatched. The germline V gene has CDR1 SNHLY and CDR2 FYNNEI. The CDR3 consists of 15 residues. CDR3 nucleotides: TGTGCCAGCAGTGGGACTAGCGGGAGGGGAAATGAGCAGTTCTTC. Translation gives CASSGTSGRGNEQFF.

This clonotype has at least ten counts. The V gene is TRBV6-1, the J gene TRBJ1-5, with D hard to call. This CDR3 spans 13 amino acids. From germline, CDR1 is MNHNS and CDR2 SASEGT. V gave up 3 bases and J gave up 1 base, with 4 bases separating them. The CDR3, as DNA: TGTGCCAGCAGTGAGGGCAGCAATCAGCCCCAGCATTTT. This sequence encodes CASSEGSNQPQHF.

J is TRBJ2-1 and V is TRBV12-3 or TRBV12-4; 9 bases match TRBD2. Trimming at V came to 3 bases and at J to 8 bases, leaving 8 bases not matched to a gene. CDR3 length: 15 residues. The CDR3 here is CASSFSRGGHYEQFF. The CDR3 bases are TGTGCCAGCAGTTTTTCGCGGGGGGGCCACTATGAGCAGTTCTTC.

The chain employs TRBV12-3 or TRBV12-4 and TRBJ1-5; a possible D gene is TRBD1 (5 bases). V was clipped by 6 bases and J by 4 bases, with 13 bases between them. The length of the CDR3 is 14 residues. The CDR3 sequence: CASRGTLGNQPQHF. The CDR3, as DNA: TGTGCCAGCAGGGGGACTCTCGGGAATCAGCCCCAGCATTTT.

The V and J genes are TRBV11-3 and TRBJ2-2; no clear D. The CDR3 extends over 14 amino acids. V was clipped by 1 base and J by 5 bases, with 8 bases between them. In germline, CDR1 is SGHNT, CDR2 YENEEA. The CDR3 is CASSLGGITGELFF. The CDR3 DNA reads TGTGCCAGCAGCTTAGGTGGGATAACCGGGGAGCTGTTTTTT.

V and J are TRBV12-3 or TRBV12-4 and TRBJ2-5; the match to TRBD2 covers 10 bases. The CDR3 length is 16 residues. J gave up 5 bases and V 1 base, and 7 bases lay outside the gene matches. CDR3 in DNA: TGTGCCAGCAGTTTAGTGGGTAGCGGGAGGTGGGAGACCCAGTACTTC. This gives the protein CASSLVGSGRWETQYF.

Comment on this clonotype: A read error may be the cause here, since a much bigger clone is one base away. The chain recombines TRBV2 with TRBJ2-2; perhaps D is TRBD1 or TRBD2 (5 bases each). The germline gives CDR1 SNHLY, CDR2 FYNNEI. CDR3 length: 10 amino acids. CDR3 sequence reads: CASRTGDLFF. The CDR3 coding sequence is TGTGCCAGCAGGACCGGGGACCTGTTTTTT.

V usage is TRBV28 and J usage is TRBJ1-6; TRBD1 matches at 7 bases. Germline V gives CDR1 MDHEN, CDR2 SYDVKM. Unmatched junction bases numbered 5, after V lost 2 bases and J lost 7 bases. The CDR3 loop spans 15 amino acids. Here the CDR3 DNA reads TGTGCCAGCAGTTTAGCGACAGGGCACAATTCACCCCTCCACTTT. The encoded protein is CASSLATGHNSPLHF.

This clonotype was counted at least ten times. This chain joins TRBV5-1 and TRBJ2-6; 7 positions agree with TRBD1. The CDR3 is made up of 16 amino acids. CDR1 SGHRS and CDR2 YFSETQ come from the germline V gene. The V and J ends lost 0 bases and 2 bases, in that order; junction bases with no gene match: 2. The CDR3 DNA follows: TGCGCCAGCAGCTTGGTCCAGGGGGCTGGGGCCAACGTCCTGACTTTC. It yields the protein CASSLVQGAGANVLTF.

The chain employs TRBV5-1 and TRBJ2-3; 8 bases match TRBD1. CDR1 SGHRS and CDR2 YFSETQ come from the germline V gene. This CDR3 is built from 15 residues. J was trimmed by 0 bases and V by 2 bases; bases with no gene match: 2. This CDR3 is CASSLQGGSTDTQYF. The CDR3 nucleotides are TGCGCCAGCAGCTTACAGGGGGGTAGCACAGATACGCAGTATTTT.

This clonotype was found many times. V usage is TRBV20-1 and J usage is TRBJ1-5; 7 bases agree with TRBD1. This CDR3 has 13 amino acids. The J segment lost 6 bases and the V segment lost 3 bases, leaving 5 bases of the junction unmatched. Per germline, CDR1 DFQATT and CDR2 SNEGSKA (reference sequence). CDR3 protein: CSASGGGSQPQHF. In DNA form, the CDR3 reads TGCAGTGCTAGTGGAGGGGGCAGTCAGCCCCAGCATTTT.

For the CDR3, the DNA is TGTGCCAGCAGAGCCACAGGGGTTGATTTAGAGACCCAGTACTTC. Translated, it gives CASRATGVDLETQYF. J is TRBJ2-5 and V is TRBV12-3 or TRBV12-4; 7 positions agree with TRBD1. J gave up 4 bases and V 6 bases, and 11 bases lay outside the gene matches. There are 15 residues in the CDR3.

This clonotype was picked up a small number of times. V is TRBV12-3 or TRBV12-4 and J is TRBJ1-5, with TRBD1 matching 7 bases. Trimming removed 5 bases from V and 7 bases from J; junction bases left unmatched: 5. The CDR3 spans 13 residues. This chain's CDR3 is CASSLTGKQPQHF. CDR3 in DNA: TGTGCCAGCAGTCTGACAGGGAAACAGCCCCAGCATTTT.

The chain uses TRBV7-8 and TRBJ1-6; unclear D gene. CDR3 length: 13 amino acids. Germline CDR1 and CDR2: SGHVS and FQNEAQ. V lost 10 bases and J lost 8, with 15 bases in between. CDR3 region: CATDTGSDSPLHF. The CDR3 bases are TGTGCCACCGATACCGGGTCTGATTCACCCCTCCACTTT.

This clonotype has only a few counts. The rearrangement links TRBV20-1 to TRBJ2-3, with 7 nucleotides matching TRBD2. The CDR3 is made up of 14 amino acids. Losses at the gene ends were 5 bases for V and 1 base for J; bases not matched to a gene: 6. The germline V gene has CDR1 DFQATT and CDR2 SNEGSKA (reference sequence). CDR3 in amino acids: CSAEAGRGTDTQYF. Written as DNA, the CDR3 is TGCAGTGCTGAAGCGGGGCGGGGCACAGATACGCAGTATTTT.

The sample holds many counts of this clonotype. The chain joins TRBV10-3 to TRBJ2-2; 9 bases are a match to TRBD2. CDR3 length: 14 residues. The trim removed 3 bases at V and 6 bases at J, leaving 2 bases unmatched. Germline V gene sequence: CDR1 ENHRY, CDR2 SYGVKD. CDR3 bases: TGTGCCATCAGTGATCTAGCGGGGCCCGGGGAGCTGTTTTTT. This encodes CAISDLAGPGELFF.

The chain uses TRBV20-1 and TRBJ1-1; tentatively, D is TRBD1 (6 bases). This CDR3 comprises 13 residues. Trimming stripped 6 bases from V and 5 bases from J, with 16 bases between. The germline CDR1 and CDR2 sequences are DFQATT and SNEGSKA (reference sequence). The CDR3 DNA reads as TGCAGTGCCCCCGGGGGCTCAGGGACTGAAGCTTTCTTT. Residues: CSAPGGSGTEAFF.